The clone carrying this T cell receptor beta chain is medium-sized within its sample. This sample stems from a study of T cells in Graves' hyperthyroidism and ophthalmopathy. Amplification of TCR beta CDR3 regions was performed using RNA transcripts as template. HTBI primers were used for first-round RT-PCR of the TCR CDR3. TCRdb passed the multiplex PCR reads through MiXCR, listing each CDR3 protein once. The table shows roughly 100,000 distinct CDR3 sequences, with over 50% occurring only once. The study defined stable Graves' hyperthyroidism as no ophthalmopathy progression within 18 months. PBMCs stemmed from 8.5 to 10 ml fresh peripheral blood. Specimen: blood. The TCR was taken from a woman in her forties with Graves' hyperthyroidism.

The CDR3 region is CASSDGGGRGGTNYGYTF. CDR3 in DNA: TGTGCCAGCAGTGACGGCGGGGGACGGGGAGGGACTAACTATGGCTACACCTTC. The V call is TRBV25-1, the J call TRBJ1-2; maybe TRBD1 (5 bases). Per germline, CDR1 MGHDK and CDR2 SYGVNS. The length of the CDR3 is 18 residues. V gave up 3 bases and J gave up 0 bases, with 20 bases separating them.